This T cell receptor (beta chain) originates from a study of PD-1 blockade in classical Hodgkin lymphoma (dated by TCRdb to 2018 to 2020). Regarding the research as a whole: Nivolumab dosing was 3 mg/kg intravenously every 2 weeks, continuing until either disease progression or unacceptable toxicity. A peripheral blood immune signature of response to PD-1 blockade in classical Hodgkin lymphoma was defined using TCR beta sequencing and CyTOF. Beyond this particular receptor, the publication reports: Among trial patients, those achieving complete response had baseline diversity similar to that of newly diagnosed patients, while diversity was significantly lower in partial responders and progressors. Baseline TCR diversity was reported to be lower in newly diagnosed patients than in healthy donors and to be lower still in relapsed/refractory patients. A significant rise by C4D1 was seen in CD4+ but not CD8+ TCR diversity (p=0.0027 vs p=0.16), with the rise being most apparent in complete responders (p=0.02). Lower diversity was observed in patients in whom nivolumab was started less than 1 year after ASCT, and these patients were excluded from later analyses so that confounding by immune reconstitution would be avoided. Only a single clinical trial cohort was studied, and what caused the repertoire differences, possibly disease activity or prior therapy, remained undefined.

Genomic DNA was isolated using the Qiagen DNeasy kit from unsorted PBMCs as well as from negatively selected CD4+ and CD8+ fractions. TCR beta CDR3 regions were subjected to amplification by immunoSEQ multiplex PCR with primers that anneal to V and J segments. A synthetic immune receptor repertoire was used to minimize amplification bias, and any residual bias was removed computationally once sequencing was done. Per the authors' processing: Custom Python scripts were used to quantify repertoire diversity as the Shannon entropy index. Unsorted, CD4+ and CD8+ repertoires were analyzed separately, except for combined analyses in which CD4+ and CD8+ sequences were merged in silico. Clonal expansion was defined as a frequency increase of at least 2-fold after treatment compared with C1D1, and clones undetected at baseline were assigned a pseudocount of 0.5. Clones with 0 or 1 copy at C1D1 were defined as singleton clones, while clones with 2 or more copies were defined as non-singleton clones. Clones expanded in unsorted samples were labelled as CD4+, CD8+ or unknown by matching protein sequences in sorted samples from the same patient. Wilcoxon tests on paired samples were used to test diversity changes from C1D1 to C4D1. Drawn from immuneACCESS, this table holds only the in-frame rearrangements with V and J called that TCRdb kept. Clones are partly lost; checked studies trace under half to an unresolved V gene and leave the rest unexplained. From that table come the V and J calls and clone size; the DNA was used to work out D and trimming. The sample profile shows around 100,000 clones; 80% to 90% of them were found once. The ten largest clones take up approximately 6.3% of the sample.

Comment on this clone: The antigen it binds to is not known. Nothing much larger sits one base from this clone, and base qualities are not available.

Reading the germline V gene gives CDR1 SGHTA and CDR2 FQGTGA. V is cut by 2 bases and J by 2 bases, and the space between the germline ends is 13 bases. Reading from cysteine to phenylalanine, the CDR3 counts 17 amino acids. The sequence is cut down to CDR3 DNA, 51 bases in frame from base 1. The label giving this sample's time point can be read as: cycle 2 day 1 (C2D1) of nivolumab. Relapse after autologous stem cell transplantation had occurred in all trial patients, and cohorts A, B and C were distinguished by prior brentuximab vedotin exposure. The trial cohort was composed of about 60 patients with relapsed/refractory classical Hodgkin lymphoma, for whom complete response, partial response or progressive disease was recorded as best overall response. Single-agent nivolumab was administered to trial patients in the multi-cohort phase II CheckMate 205 trial. An independent review committee assessed best overall response by applying the 2007 International Working Group response criteria. Trial PBMCs were collected just before the start of nivolumab (C1D1) and during therapy at cycle 2 day 1 and cycle 4 day 1. Peripheral blood was collected in 8 mL Vacutainer Cell Preparation Tubes, from which PBMCs were isolated by centrifugation and then cryopreserved.

In this chain, TRBV7-3 is recombined with TRBJ2-6, and possibly TRBD1, on 6 matching bases. The sequence came from a human donor with classical Hodgkin lymphoma. The sample in question was peripheral blood mononuclear cells (PBMCs), obtained before the second cycle of nivolumab. The nucleotide sequence is given as TGTGCCAGCAGCTTACCCCCCAGGGGCGCTGGGGCCAACGTCCTGACTTTC. Translated, this gives CASSLPPRGAGANVLTF.